Reported below is one TCR beta chain. Its antigen is unidentified. This sample is part of a study of post-analysis software for immune sequencing data. Prepared TCR beta cDNA libraries contained unique molecular identifiers. TCRdb itself ran the PCR reads through MiXCR, one entry per CDR3 protein. The sample contains fewer than 600,000 distinct CDR3 sequences, around 40% of which appear only once. Germline V lookup: CDR1 MNHEY, CDR2 SMNVEV (reference sequence). The CDR3 is 15 residues long. Trimming stripped 3 bases from V and 1 base from J, with 12 bases between. Study-wide findings and caveats: TRBV5-6, TRBV5-1 and TRBV20-1 were among four to six TRBV segments more frequent in patients than controls.

Sequencing input: blood. This sequence joins TRBV27 and TRBJ2-5; D is undetermined. The sequence came from a girl between 10 and 17 years old with multiple sclerosis. The CDR3 here is CASSFLGRSQETQYF. As DNA, the CDR3 is TGTGCCAGCAGTTTCCTCGGAAGGTCCCAAGAGACCCAGTACTTC.